The clone carrying this T cell receptor beta chain appeared a single time. This CDR3 has 15 residues. Germline V CDR1 and CDR2: SGHTA, FQGNSA. The ends lost 11 bases at V and 5 bases at J; junction bases unmatched: 12. This record belongs to a study of blood T cell repertoires in COVID-19. Looking at the study overall: Whether acute or convalescent, the COVID-19 samples came from the United States, Italy and Spain. PBMCs, B-cell-depleted T cells, or T cells were the source of the cDNA or gDNA that made up the material.

Methods used by the authors: Researchers report that nucleated cell counts were estimated from reference gene primer amplification. This table comes from immunoSEQ multiplex PCR, and its TCRdb copy is limited to in-frame clones, with some not included. That table is the source of V, J and clone size, and D and trimming were worked out from the DNA. The table records around 20,000 clones, around 87% of them present only once. Input material: peripheral blood. The TCR comes from a human donor in a cohort sampled during active COVID-19. The J gene is TRBJ2-5, the V gene TRBV7-2, with 12 bases fitting TRBD2. In DNA, the CDR3 is TGTGCCTGCCGGCTAGCGGGAGGGGGGAAGGAGACCCAGTACTTC. This encodes CACRLAGGGKETQYF.